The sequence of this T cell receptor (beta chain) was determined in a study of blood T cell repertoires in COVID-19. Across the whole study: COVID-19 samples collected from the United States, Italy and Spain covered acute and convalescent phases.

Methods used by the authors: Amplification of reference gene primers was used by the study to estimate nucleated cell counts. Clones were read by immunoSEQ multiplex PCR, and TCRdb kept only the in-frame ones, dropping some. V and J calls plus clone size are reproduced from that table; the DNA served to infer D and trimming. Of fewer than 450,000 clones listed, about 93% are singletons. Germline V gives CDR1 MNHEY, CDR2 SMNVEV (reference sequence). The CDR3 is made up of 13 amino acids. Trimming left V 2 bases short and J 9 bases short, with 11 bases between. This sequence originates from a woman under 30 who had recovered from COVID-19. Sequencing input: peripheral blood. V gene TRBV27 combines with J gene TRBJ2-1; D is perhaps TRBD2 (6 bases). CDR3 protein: CASSLAGSGEQFF. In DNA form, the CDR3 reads TGTGCCAGCAGTTTAGCGGGAAGCGGTGAGCAGTTCTTC.